A selection of T cell receptor beta chains follows, all from one sample in a study of cytomegalovirus exposure and HLA in healthy donors. Generated by immunoSEQ multiplex PCR, the TCRdb table keeps only in-frame clones and is missing some. The repertoire includes 150,000 to 200,000 clones, roughly 79% of them detected once, and roughly 1.9% sits in the top ten. The sequenced material came from PBMCs. The receptors come from a woman in her 30s in good health and CMV-seropositive. Each CDR3 is given with its conserved first and last residue. D genes are given only for firm matches. Clone size is shown for a subset of rows, as once, few, many or a class of expanded clone.

J gene | clone size | V gene | D gene | CDR3 DNA | CDR3 protein
TRBJ2-5 | - | TRBV5-1 | TRBD1 | TGCGCCAGCAGCTCTGACAGGGGTGGGGAGACCCAGTACTTC | CASSSDRGGETQYF
TRBJ1-1 | - | TRBV28 | - | TGTGCCAGCAGTGGAAGGGGGTACAACACTGAAGCTTTCTTT | CASSGRGYNTEAFF
TRBJ2-7 | - | TRBV18 | - | TGTGCCAGCTCACCCCCGACAGGCGACGAGCAGTACTTC | CASSPPTGDEQYF
TRBJ1-3 | - | TRBV28 | - | TGTGCCAGCAGCCCCGGAGGACAGCCTGGAAACACCATATATTTT | CASSPGGQPGNTIYF
TRBJ2-7 | - | TRBV5-6 | TRBD2 | TGTGCCAGCAGCCTCGGGCTAGCGGGAGTCCGTTACGAGCAGTACTTC | CASSLGLAGVRYEQYF
TRBJ2-3 | - | TRBV5-4 | - | TGTGCCAGCAGCTTGGGAGACCGGAGTGGTACGCAGTATTTT | CASSLGDRSGTQYF
TRBJ2-2 | - | TRBV5-1 | - | TGCGCCAGCAGCTTGGAAGGAGGGTCGGCCGGGGAGCTGTTTTTT | CASSLEGGSAGELFF
TRBJ2-7 | few | TRBV29-1 | - | TGCAGCGTTGAAAGCATTGACGAGCAGTACTTC | CSVESIDEQYF
TRBJ1-4 | - | TRBV4-3 | TRBD1 | TGCGCCAGCAGCCAAGATGCGACAGGGGGCTTTGAAAAACTGTTTTTT | CASSQDATGGFEKLFF
TRBJ2-2 | - | TRBV7-2 | TRBD2 | TGTGCCAGCAGCAGGACGGGACTAAAAAACACCGGGGAGCTGTTTTTT | CASSRTGLKNTGELFF
TRBJ1-1 | - | TRBV7-2 | - | TGTGCCAGCAGCCCACGAAGGGGCCTTAACACTGAAGCTTTCTTT | CASSPRRGLNTEAFF